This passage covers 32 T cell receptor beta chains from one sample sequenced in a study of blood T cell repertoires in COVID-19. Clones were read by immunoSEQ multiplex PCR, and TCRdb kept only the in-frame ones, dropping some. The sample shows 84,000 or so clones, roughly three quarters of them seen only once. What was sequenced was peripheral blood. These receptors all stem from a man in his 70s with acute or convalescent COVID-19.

The CDR3 sequence is CASSELVAGHENTEAFF. The CDR3 nucleotides are TGTGCCAGCAGTGAATTGGTGGCAGGCCACGAGAACACTGAAGCTTTCTTT. V gene TRBV25-1 combines with J gene TRBJ1-1, with D hard to call. Germline CDR1 is MGHDK and CDR2 is SYGVNS. Trimming cost V 1 base and J 1 base, with 16 bases left between them. CDR3 length: 17 amino acids.

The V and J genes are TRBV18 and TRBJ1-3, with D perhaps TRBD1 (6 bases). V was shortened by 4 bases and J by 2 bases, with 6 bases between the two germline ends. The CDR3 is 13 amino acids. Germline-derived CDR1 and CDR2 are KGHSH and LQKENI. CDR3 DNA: TGTGCCAGCTCACAGGGGGCTGGAAACACCATATATTTT. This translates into CASSQGAGNTIYF. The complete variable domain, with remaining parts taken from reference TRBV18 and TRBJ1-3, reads NAGVMQNPRHLVRRRGQEARLRCSPMKGHSHVYWYRQLPEEGLKFMVYLQKENIIDESGMPKERFSAEFPKEGPSILRIQQVVRGDSAAYFCASSQGAGNTIYFGEGSWLTVV.

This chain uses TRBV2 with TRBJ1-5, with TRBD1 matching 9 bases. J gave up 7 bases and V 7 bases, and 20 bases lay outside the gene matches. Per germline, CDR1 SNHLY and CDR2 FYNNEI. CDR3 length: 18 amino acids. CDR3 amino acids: CASTPGQGHPVFGQPQHF. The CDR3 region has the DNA TGTGCCAGCACCCCGGGACAGGGCCACCCGGTATTCGGGCAGCCCCAGCATTTT. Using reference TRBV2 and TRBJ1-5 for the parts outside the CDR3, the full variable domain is EPEVTQTPSHQVTQMGQEVILRCVPISNHLYFYWYRQILGQKVEFLVSFYNNEISEKSEIFDDQFSVERPDGSNFTLKIRSTKLEDSAMYFCASTPGQGHPVFGQPQHFGDGTRLSIL.

As DNA, the CDR3 is TGTGCCAGCAGTCTACCACGGGGTCCGGGGGAGCTGTTTTTT. It is translated as CASSLPRGPGELFF. The J gene is TRBJ2-2, the V gene TRBV11-2, with D perhaps TRBD2 (5 bases). Germline V CDR1 and CDR2: SGHAT, FQNNGV. This CDR3 comprises 14 residues. The V and J ends lost 6 bases and 8 bases respectively, with 16 bases between them.

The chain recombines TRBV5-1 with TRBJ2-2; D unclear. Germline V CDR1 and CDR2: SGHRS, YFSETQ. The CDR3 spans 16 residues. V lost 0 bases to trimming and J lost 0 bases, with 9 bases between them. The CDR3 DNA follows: TGCGCCAGCAGCTTGGAGCCCCGCACGAACACCGGGGAGCTGTTTTTT. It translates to CASSLEPRTNTGELFF.

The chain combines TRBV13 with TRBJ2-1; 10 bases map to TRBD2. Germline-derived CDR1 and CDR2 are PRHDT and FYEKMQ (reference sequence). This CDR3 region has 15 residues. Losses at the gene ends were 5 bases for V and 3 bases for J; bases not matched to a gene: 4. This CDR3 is CASSLERGGYNEQFF. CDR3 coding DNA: TGTGCCAGCAGCCTCGAGCGGGGGGGCTACAATGAGCAGTTCTTC.

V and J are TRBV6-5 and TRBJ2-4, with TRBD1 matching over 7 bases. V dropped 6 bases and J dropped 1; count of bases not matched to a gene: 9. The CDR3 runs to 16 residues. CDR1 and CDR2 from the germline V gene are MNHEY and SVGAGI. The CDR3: CASSYQTGMAKNIQYF. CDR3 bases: TGTGCCAGCAGCTACCAGACAGGGATGGCCAAAAACATTCAGTACTTC.

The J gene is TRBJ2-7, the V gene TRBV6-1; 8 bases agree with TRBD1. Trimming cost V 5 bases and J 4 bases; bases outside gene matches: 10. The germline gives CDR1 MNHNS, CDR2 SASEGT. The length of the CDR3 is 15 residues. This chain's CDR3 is CASSSAGTGAYEQYV. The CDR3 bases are TGTGCCAGCAGTTCAGCCGGGACAGGAGCTTACGAGCAGTACGTC.

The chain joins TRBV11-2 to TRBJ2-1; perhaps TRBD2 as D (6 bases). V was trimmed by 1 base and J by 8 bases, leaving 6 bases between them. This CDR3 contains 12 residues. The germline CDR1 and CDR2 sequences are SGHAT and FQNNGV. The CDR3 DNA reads TGTGCCAGCAGCTTAGGACTAGATGAGCAGTTCTTC. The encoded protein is CASSLGLDEQFF.

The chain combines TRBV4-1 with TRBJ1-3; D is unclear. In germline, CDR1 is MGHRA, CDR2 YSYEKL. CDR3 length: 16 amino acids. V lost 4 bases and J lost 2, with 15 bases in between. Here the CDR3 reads CASSPQIFSAGNTIYF. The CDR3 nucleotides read TGCGCCAGCAGCCCACAGATCTTCTCGGCTGGAAACACCATATATTTT.

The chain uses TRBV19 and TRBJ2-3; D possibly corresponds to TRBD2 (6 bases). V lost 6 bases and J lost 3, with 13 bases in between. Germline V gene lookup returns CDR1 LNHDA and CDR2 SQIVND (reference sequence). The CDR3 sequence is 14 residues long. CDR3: CASSSSGGTDTQYF. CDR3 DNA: TGTGCCAGTAGCAGCAGTGGGGGGACAGATACGCAGTATTTT. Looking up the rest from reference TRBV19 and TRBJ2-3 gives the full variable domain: DGGITQSPKYLFRKEGQNVTLSCEQNLNHDAMYWYRQDPGQGLRLIYYSQIVNDFQKGDIAEGYSVSREKKESFPLTVTSAQKNPTAFYLCASSSSGGTDTQYFGPGTRLTVL.

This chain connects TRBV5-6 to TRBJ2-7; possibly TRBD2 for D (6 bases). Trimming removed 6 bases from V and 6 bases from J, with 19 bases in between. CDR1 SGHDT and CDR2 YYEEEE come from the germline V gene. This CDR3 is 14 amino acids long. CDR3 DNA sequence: TGTGCCAGCACCACGTGGGGGGATCTCGGCGAGCAGTACTTC. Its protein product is CASTTWGDLGEQYF.

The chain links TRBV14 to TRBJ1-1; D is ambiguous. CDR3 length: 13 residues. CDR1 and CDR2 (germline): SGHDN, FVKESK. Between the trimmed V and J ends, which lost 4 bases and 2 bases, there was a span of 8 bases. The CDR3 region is CASSRKPNTEAFF. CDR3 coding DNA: TGTGCCAGCAGCCGAAAGCCCAACACTGAAGCTTTCTTT.

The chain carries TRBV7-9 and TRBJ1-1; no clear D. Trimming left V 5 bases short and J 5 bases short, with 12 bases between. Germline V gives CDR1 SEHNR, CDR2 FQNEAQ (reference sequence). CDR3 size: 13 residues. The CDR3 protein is CASSPTSSTEAFF. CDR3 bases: TGTGCCAGCAGCCCTACTTCGAGTACTGAAGCTTTCTTT.

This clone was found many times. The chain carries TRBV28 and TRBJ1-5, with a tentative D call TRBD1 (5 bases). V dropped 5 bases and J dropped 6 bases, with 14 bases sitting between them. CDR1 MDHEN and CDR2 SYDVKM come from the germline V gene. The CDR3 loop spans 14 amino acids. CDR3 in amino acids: CASSPRALSQPQHF. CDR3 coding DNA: TGTGCCAGCAGTCCCAGGGCTCTAAGTCAGCCCCAGCATTTT.

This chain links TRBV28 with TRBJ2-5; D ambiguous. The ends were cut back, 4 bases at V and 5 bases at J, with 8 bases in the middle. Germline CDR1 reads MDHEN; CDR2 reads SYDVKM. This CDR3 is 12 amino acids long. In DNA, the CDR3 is TGTGCCAGCAGTTCCGGGTTCGAGACCCAGTACTTC. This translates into CASSSGFETQYF.

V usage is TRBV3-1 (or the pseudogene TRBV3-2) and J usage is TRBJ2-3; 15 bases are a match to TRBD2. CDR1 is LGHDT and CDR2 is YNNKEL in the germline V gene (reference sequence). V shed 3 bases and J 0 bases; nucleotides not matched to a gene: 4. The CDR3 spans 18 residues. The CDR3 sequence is CASSQYGTSGGSTDTQYF. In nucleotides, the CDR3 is TGTGCCAGCAGCCAGTACGGGACTAGCGGGGGGAGCACAGATACGCAGTATTTT.

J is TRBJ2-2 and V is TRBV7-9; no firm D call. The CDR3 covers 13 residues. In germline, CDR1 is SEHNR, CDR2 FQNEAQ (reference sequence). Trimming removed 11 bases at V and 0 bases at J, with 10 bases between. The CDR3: CAGPFANTGELFF. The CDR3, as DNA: TGTGCCGGCCCATTCGCGAACACCGGGGAGCTGTTTTTT.

The DNA for the CDR3 is TGTGCCAGCAGTTTAAGCGGGACAGGCTATGGCTACACCTTC. Its translation is CASSLSGTGYGYTF. The chain links TRBV28 to TRBJ1-2; 8 bases match TRBD1. The germline V gene has CDR1 MDHEN and CDR2 SYDVKM. The V gene end was trimmed by 2 bases and the J gene end by 4 bases; junction bases not matched to a gene: 3. The CDR3 totals 14 residues.

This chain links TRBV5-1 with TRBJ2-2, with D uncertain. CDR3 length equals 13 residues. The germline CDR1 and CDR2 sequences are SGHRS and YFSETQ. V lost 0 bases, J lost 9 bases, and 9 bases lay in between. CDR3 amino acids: CASSLAQERELFF. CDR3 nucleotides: TGCGCCAGCAGCTTGGCCCAGGAACGGGAGCTGTTTTTT. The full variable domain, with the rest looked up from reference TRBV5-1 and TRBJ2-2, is KAGVTQTPRYLIKTRGQQVTLSCSPISGHRSVSWYQQTPGQGLQFLFEYFSETQRNKGNFPGRFSGRQFSNSRSEMNVSTLELGDSALYLCASSLAQERELFFGEGSRLTVL.

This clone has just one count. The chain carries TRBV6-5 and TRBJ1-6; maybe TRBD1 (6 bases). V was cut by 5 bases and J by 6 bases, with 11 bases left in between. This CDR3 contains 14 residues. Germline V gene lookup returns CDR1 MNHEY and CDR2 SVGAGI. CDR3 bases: TGTGCCAGCAGTCCGGGACAAATTAATTCACCCCTCCACTTT. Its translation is CASSPGQINSPLHF.

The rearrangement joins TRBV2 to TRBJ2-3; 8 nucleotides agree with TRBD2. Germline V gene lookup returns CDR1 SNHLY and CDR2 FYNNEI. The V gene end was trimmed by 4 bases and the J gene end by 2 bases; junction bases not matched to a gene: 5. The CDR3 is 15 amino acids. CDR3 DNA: TGTGCCAGCAGTGCCCGCGGGGGGCTCACAGATACGCAGTATTTT. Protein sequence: CASSARGGLTDTQYF. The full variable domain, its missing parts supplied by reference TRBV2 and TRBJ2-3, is EPEVTQTPSHQVTQMGQEVILRCVPISNHLYFYWYRQILGQKVEFLVSFYNNEISEKSEIFDDQFSVERPDGSNFTLKIRSTKLEDSAMYFCASSARGGLTDTQYFGPGTRLTVL.

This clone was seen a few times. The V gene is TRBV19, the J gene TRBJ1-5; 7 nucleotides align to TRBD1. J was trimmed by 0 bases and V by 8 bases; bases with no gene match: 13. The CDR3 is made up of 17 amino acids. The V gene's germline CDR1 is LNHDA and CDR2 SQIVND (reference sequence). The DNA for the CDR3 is TGTGCCAGTCAACCTGGACAGGCTGGATATAGCAATCAGCCCCAGCATTTT. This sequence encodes CASQPGQAGYSNQPQHF.

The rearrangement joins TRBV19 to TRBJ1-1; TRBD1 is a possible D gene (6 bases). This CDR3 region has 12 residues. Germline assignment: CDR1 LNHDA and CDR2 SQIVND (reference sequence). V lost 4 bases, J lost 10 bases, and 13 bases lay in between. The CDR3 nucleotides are TGTGCCAGTAGTACGGACAGTTTCTCAGCTTTCTTT. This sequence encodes CASSTDSFSAFF.

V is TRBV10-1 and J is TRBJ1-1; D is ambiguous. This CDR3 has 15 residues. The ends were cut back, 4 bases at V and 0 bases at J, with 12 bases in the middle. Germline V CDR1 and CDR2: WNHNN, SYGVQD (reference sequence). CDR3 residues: CASSAAQALNTEAFF. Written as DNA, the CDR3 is TGCGCCAGCAGTGCGGCCCAGGCCCTGAACACTGAAGCTTTCTTT.

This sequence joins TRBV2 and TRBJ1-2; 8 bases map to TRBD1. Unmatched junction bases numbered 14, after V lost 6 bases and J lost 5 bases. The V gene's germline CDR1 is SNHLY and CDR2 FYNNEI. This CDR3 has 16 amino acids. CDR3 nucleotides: TGTGCCAGCAGCCCGGACAGGGTATGGTATAGGTATGGCTACACCTTC. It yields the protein CASSPDRVWYRYGYTF.

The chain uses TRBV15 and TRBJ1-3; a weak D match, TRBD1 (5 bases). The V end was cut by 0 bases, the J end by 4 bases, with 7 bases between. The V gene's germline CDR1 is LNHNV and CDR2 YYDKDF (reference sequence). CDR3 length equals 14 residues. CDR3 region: CATSREGQGNTIYF. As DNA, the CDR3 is TGTGCCACCAGCAGAGAGGGGCAGGGAAACACCATATATTTT.

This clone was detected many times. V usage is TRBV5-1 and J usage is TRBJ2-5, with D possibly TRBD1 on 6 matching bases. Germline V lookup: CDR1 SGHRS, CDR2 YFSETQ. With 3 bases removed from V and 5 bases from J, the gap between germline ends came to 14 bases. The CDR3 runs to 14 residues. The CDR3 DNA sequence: TGCGCCAGCAGCTCACTGGGGGCGTGGGAGACCCAGTACTTC. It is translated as CASSSLGAWETQYF. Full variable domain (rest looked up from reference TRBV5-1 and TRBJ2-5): KAGVTQTPRYLIKTRGQQVTLSCSPISGHRSVSWYQQTPGQGLQFLFEYFSETQRNKGNFPGRFSGRQFSNSRSEMNVSTLELGDSALYLCASSSLGAWETQYFGPGTRLLVL.

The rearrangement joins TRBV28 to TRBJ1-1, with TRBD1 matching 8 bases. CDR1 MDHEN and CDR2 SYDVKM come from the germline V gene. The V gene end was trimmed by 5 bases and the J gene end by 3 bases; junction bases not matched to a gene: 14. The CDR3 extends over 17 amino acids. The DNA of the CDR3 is TGTGCCAGCAGTCAGTGGGACAGGATGCATGTGTACACTGAAGCTTTCTTT. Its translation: CASSQWDRMHVYTEAFF.

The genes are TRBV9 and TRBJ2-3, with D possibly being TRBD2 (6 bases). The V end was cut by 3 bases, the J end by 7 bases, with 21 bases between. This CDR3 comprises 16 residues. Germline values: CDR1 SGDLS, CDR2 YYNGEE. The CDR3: CASSAAVGLPQYTQYF. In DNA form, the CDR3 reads TGTGCCAGCAGCGCCGCAGTGGGACTCCCACAGTATACGCAGTATTTT.

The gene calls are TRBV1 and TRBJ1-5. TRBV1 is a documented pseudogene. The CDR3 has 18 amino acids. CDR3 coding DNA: TGCACCAGCAGCCAAGCTCCCGCTTTGGAGGGTTGCAATCAGCCCCAGCATTTT. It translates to CTSSQAPALEGCNQPQHF.

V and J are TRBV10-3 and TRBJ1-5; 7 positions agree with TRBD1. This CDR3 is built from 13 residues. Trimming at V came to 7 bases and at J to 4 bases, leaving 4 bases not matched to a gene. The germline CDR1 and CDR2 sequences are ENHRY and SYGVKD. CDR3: CAITRDRNQPQHF. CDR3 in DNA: TGTGCCATCACCCGGGACAGAAATCAGCCCCAGCATTTT.